These 8 T cell receptor beta chains originate from one sample sequenced in a study of T-cell memory formation after mild COVID-19. TCRdb recomputed calls from the 5' RACE reads with MiXCR, one row per CDR3 protein. The sample lists about 430,000 distinct CDR3 sequences, under 20% seen once, with under 25% in the top ten. Sample: PBMCs or a T cell subset sorted from them (not recorded which). The receptors shown here come from a man aged 18 to 30 who had mild COVID-19 (a few samples of this study predate the infection). Cell type and time point are not known.

This clonotype was seen only a few times. The chain joins TRBV28 to TRBJ2-7; D is uncertain. The germline CDR1 and CDR2 sequences are MDHEN and SYDVKM. The ends were cut back, 4 bases at V and 2 bases at J, with 15 bases in the middle. The CDR3 consists of 15 residues. The CDR3 reads CASSSLRRLPYEQYV. CDR3 in DNA: TGTGCCAGCAGTTCCCTTCGCAGGCTGCCCTACGAGCAGTACGTC.

This clonotype came up a few times. The chain has TRBV10-3 and TRBJ1-1; tentative D call: TRBD1 (5 bases). The germline V gene encodes CDR1 ENHRY and CDR2 SYGVKD. Trimming cost V 2 bases and J 5 bases, with 21 bases left between them. CDR3 length: 17 amino acids. CDR3 nucleotide sequence: TGTGCCATCAGTGAGCCCCCCCAGCAGGGTGGGAGTACTGAAGCTTTCTTT. It is translated as CAISEPPQQGGSTEAFF.

This clonotype has only a few counts. The chain is built from TRBV18 and TRBJ2-2; the D is unclear. CDR3 size: 15 residues. V lost 3 bases, J lost 0 bases, and 8 bases lay in between. The germline gives CDR1 KGHSH, CDR2 LQKENI. In DNA form, the CDR3 reads TGTGCCAGCTCACCTGTGGACGCGAACACCGGGGAGCTGTTTTTT. Its protein product is CASSPVDANTGELFF.

This clonotype has just a few counts. The rearrangement links TRBV28 to TRBJ1-1, with TRBD1 matching 9 bases. This CDR3 contains 16 residues. Germline-derived CDR1 and CDR2 are MDHEN and SYDVKM. Unmatched junction bases numbered 12, after V lost 4 bases and J lost 6 bases. The CDR3 bases are TGTGCCAGCAGTTCCCCTTCGGACAGGGGTAAACCTGAAGCTTTCTTT. It yields the protein CASSSPSDRGKPEAFF.

The chain has TRBV27 and TRBJ1-5; D call uncertain. Trimming removed 3 bases from V and 5 bases from J, with 14 bases in between. Germline assignment: CDR1 MNHEY and CDR2 SMNVEV (reference sequence). CDR3 size: 15 residues. The CDR3 nucleotides are TGTGCCAGCAGTTTGGTCCCGGCTTCCGATCAGCCCCAGCATTTT. As protein: CASSLVPASDQPQHF.

This clonotype has ten or more counts. This chain connects TRBV20-1 to TRBJ2-1; perhaps TRBD2 as D (6 bases). The ends were cut back, 4 bases at V and 7 bases at J, with 32 bases in the middle. CDR3 length: 19 amino acids. Germline V gene data show CDR1 as DFQATT and CDR2 as SNEGSKA (reference sequence). The CDR3 sequence is CSAKTLYAPGTSNGNEQFF. The CDR3 nucleotides read TGCAGTGCTAAAACCTTATATGCACCCGGGACTTCAAACGGGAATGAGCAGTTCTTC.

The J gene is TRBJ1-5, the V gene TRBV6-2 or TRBV6-3; D perhaps matches TRBD1 (5 bases). The length of the CDR3 is 15 residues. Trimming pared 2 bases from V and 2 bases from J, leaving 10 bases between. Germline V gene sequence: CDR1 MNHEY, CDR2 SVGEGT. The CDR3 region is CASSYEGYGNQPQHF. As DNA, the CDR3 is TGTGCCAGCAGTTACGAGGGGTATGGCAATCAGCCCCAGCATTTT.

The chain is built from TRBV7-9 and TRBJ1-2, with TRBD1 as a possible D gene (6 bases). Trimming stripped 3 bases from V and 5 bases from J, with 19 bases between. CDR3 length equals 16 residues. Germline loops: CDR1 SEHNR, CDR2 FQNEAQ (reference sequence). CDR3 loop: CASSFQQGRGRYGYTF. In nucleotides, the CDR3 is TGTGCCAGCAGCTTCCAACAGGGTCGGGGACGGTATGGCTACACCTTC.